The clone carrying this T cell receptor (beta chain) occurred a few times. V gave up 1 base and J gave up 0 bases, with 6 bases separating them. The CDR3 totals 14 residues. From germline, CDR1 is SEHNR and CDR2 FQNEAQ (reference sequence). This sample is part of a study of T cells in Graves' hyperthyroidism and ophthalmopathy. Looking at the study overall: Staff took peripheral blood when the initial diagnosis was made, before any treatment began.

Amplification of TCR beta CDR3 regions was performed using RNA transcripts as template. An initial round of RT-PCR targeting the TCR CDR3 relied on the HTBI primer set. TCRdb reanalysed the multiplex PCR reads using MiXCR and keeps one entry per CDR3 protein. The sample has some 300,000 distinct CDR3 sequences; roughly a fifth are singletons. This chain uses TRBV7-9 with TRBJ1-1; D call uncertain. The sequence was collected from a man over 45 with Graves' ophthalmopathy. Sequenced: blood. The DNA for the CDR3 is TGTGCCAGCAGCTTAGAGGCGATGAACACTGAAGCTTTCTTT. Translated, it gives CASSLEAMNTEAFF.